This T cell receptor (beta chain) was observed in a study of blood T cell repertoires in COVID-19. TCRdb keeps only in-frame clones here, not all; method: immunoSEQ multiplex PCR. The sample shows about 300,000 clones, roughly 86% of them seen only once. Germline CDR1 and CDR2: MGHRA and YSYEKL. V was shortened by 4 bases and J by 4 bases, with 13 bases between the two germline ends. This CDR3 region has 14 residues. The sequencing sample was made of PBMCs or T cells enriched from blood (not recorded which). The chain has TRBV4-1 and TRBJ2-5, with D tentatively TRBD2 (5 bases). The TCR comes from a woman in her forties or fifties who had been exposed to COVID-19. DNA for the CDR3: TGCGCCAGCAGCCCCGGGGTGGGGATAGAGACCCAGTACTTC. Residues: CASSPGVGIETQYF.